The rows below give T cell receptor beta chains drawn from one sample of a study of post-analysis software for immune sequencing data. TCRdb reprocessed the PCR reads via MiXCR and lists one record per CDR3 protein. The sample lists 650,000 to 900,000 distinct CDR3 sequences, around 46% occurring once. The source material was blood. The receptors stem from a girl aged 10 to 17 with multiple sclerosis. CDR3s include the opening cysteine and the closing phenylalanine or tryptophan. D genes are given only for firm matches. Clone size is shown for a subset of rows, as once, few, many or a class of expanded clone.

few	TRBV9	.	TRBJ2-1	CASSGDQGLEQFF	TGTGCCAGCAGCGGAGACCAGGGCCTTGAGCAGTTCTTC
.	TRBV29-1	TRBD1	TRBJ2-7	CSVEDEGQGSDYEQYF	TGCAGCGTTGAAGATGAGGGACAGGGGTCCGATTACGAGCAGTACTTC
.	TRBV7-2	TRBD1	TRBJ2-1	CASSSDRGAHNEQFF	TGTGCCAGCAGCTCGGACAGGGGCGCCCACAATGAGCAGTTCTTC
.	TRBV20-1	.	TRBJ2-1	CSATTYSSVRLHNEQFF	TGCAGTGCCACGACCTATTCTTCGGTCCGCTTACACAATGAGCAGTTCTTC
few	TRBV20-1	.	TRBJ2-3	CSALSTDTQYF	TGCAGTGCCCTGAGCACAGATACGCAGTATTTT
.	TRBV15	TRBD2	TRBJ2-3	CATSIRGGADTQYF	TGTGCCACCAGCATCCGGGGGGGGGCAGATACGCAGTATTTT
few	TRBV5-1	.	TRBJ2-1	CASSEAGLPPGEQFF	TGCGCCAGCAGCGAGGCAGGCCTTCCACCGGGTGAGCAGTTCTTC
few	TRBV12-3/TRBV12-4	TRBD2	TRBJ2-1	CASSLAGGIYNEQFF	TGTGCCAGCAGTTTAGCGGGAGGGATATACAATGAGCAGTTCTTC
.	TRBV27	TRBD2	TRBJ2-3	CASSLAGGGADTQYF	TGTGCCAGCAGTCTAGCGGGAGGGGGGGCAGATACGCAGTATTTT
many	TRBV20-1	.	TRBJ2-7	CSATTGRMFYEQYF	TGCAGTGCGACCACAGGGAGAATGTTCTACGAGCAGTACTTC
.	TRBV12-3/TRBV12-4	TRBD1	TRBJ2-5	CASSPGGVGETQYF	TGTGCCAGCAGCCCAGGGGGTGTCGGGGAGACCCAGTACTTC
.	TRBV3-1	.	TRBJ1-5	CASSQDEQPQHF	TGTGCCAGCAGCCAGGACGAACAGCCCCAGCATTTT
.	TRBV10-3	.	TRBJ1-5	CAISESRGQTWGNQPQHF	TGTGCCATCAGTGAGTCCCGCGGACAGACCTGGGGCAATCAGCCCCAGCATTTT
.	TRBV5-6	TRBD1	TRBJ1-1	CASSRGGLDRVSEAFF	TGTGCCAGCAGTCGAGGGGGACTCGACAGGGTTTCTGAAGCTTTCTTT
.	TRBV10-3	.	TRBJ1-2	CTIRTSYGYTF	TGTACCATCAGGACCAGCTATGGCTACACCTTC
.	TRBV7-9	TRBD2	TRBJ2-2	CASFGLANTGELFF	TGTGCCAGCTTTGGACTAGCCAACACCGGGGAGCTGTTTTTT
.	TRBV18	TRBD1	TRBJ2-5	CASSPRTGGFQYQETQYF	TGTGCCAGCTCACCACGGACAGGGGGCTTCCAGTACCAAGAGACCCAGTACTTC
few	TRBV29-1	.	TRBJ2-7	CSVEDSHSTSEQYF	TGCAGCGTTGAAGACTCCCACAGTACATCCGAGCAGTACTTC
.	TRBV11-2	.	TRBJ2-7	CASSVPAYEQYF	TGTGCCAGCAGCGTCCCCGCCTACGAGCAGTACTTC
.	TRBV12-3/TRBV12-4	.	TRBJ1-2	CASSLRGSGGYTF	TGTGCCAGCAGTTTAAGAGGGAGTGGTGGCTACACCTTC
few	TRBV7-2	TRBD1	TRBJ1-2	CASSQGVHRGSYGYTF	TGTGCCAGCAGCCAAGGCGTCCACAGGGGTTCCTATGGCTACACCTTC
.	TRBV12-3/TRBV12-4	.	TRBJ2-4	CASSPSRGLAKNIQYF	TGTGCCAGCAGTCCGTCCCGGGGGTTAGCCAAAAACATTCAGTACTTC
.	TRBV7-2	.	TRBJ2-5	CASSPRDQETQYF	TGTGCCAGCAGCCCCCGAGATCAAGAGACCCAGTACTTC